The source of this T cell receptor (beta chain) is a study of blood T cell repertoires in COVID-19. Turning to the study itself: Sample material is recorded as cDNA or gDNA derived from T cells, B-cell-depleted T cells, or PBMCs.

The V end lost 4 bases, the J end lost 0 bases, and 12 bases lay between the germline ends. Germline V gene lookup returns CDR1 SGHTA and CDR2 FQGNSA. The CDR3 spans 15 residues. Clones were read by immunoSEQ multiplex PCR, and TCRdb kept only the in-frame ones, dropping some. The data show approximately 300,000 clones, approximately 88% seen once. Sequenced input: PBMCs or T cells enriched from blood (not recorded which). The sequence derives from a man in his fifties or sixties who had recovered from COVID-19. This chain joins TRBV7-2 and TRBJ1-1; D may be TRBD1 (6 bases). The CDR3 spells CASSYQGQMNTEAFF. For the CDR3, the DNA is TGTGCCAGCAGCTACCAGGGGCAGATGAACACTGAAGCTTTCTTT.